The rows below give T cell receptor beta chains drawn from one sample of a study of T cell responses to AZD1222 COVID-19 vaccine. Profiling relied on immunoSEQ multiplex PCR, and the TCRdb table lists in-frame clones only, not all of them. The data contain about 98,000 clones, nearly 90% of them singletons. The sequencing used peripheral blood, collected on day 0 of AZD1222 vaccination. The receptors originated from an adult in good health. CDR3s include the opening cysteine and the closing phenylalanine or tryptophan. D genes are given only for firm matches. The listing skips clone size in some rows; elsewhere it reads once, few, many or a size class.

size: NA; J: TRBJ2-1; D: TRBD2; V: TRBV3-1/TRBV3-2; length: 16; DNA: TGTGCCAGCAGGCTTATAGCGGGAGGTGTGTACAATGAGCAGTTCTTC; CDR3: CASRLIAGGVYNEQFF
size: NA; J: TRBJ1-1; D: NA; V: TRBV12-3/TRBV12-4; length: 12; DNA: TGTGCCAGCAGTCAGACCCGGGCTGAAGCTTTCTTT; CDR3: CASSQTRAEAFF
size: NA; J: TRBJ1-1; D: NA; V: TRBV7-9; length: 13; DNA: TGTGCCAGCAGCCCAAGAGGGATCACTGAAGCTTTCTTT; CDR3: CASSPRGITEAFF
size: NA; J: TRBJ2-3; D: TRBD1; V: TRBV7-2; length: 17; DNA: TGTGCCAGCAGCCCTTACCGGGGACAGGGTGTGACAGATACGCAGTATTTT; CDR3: CASSPYRGQGVTDTQYF
size: NA; J: TRBJ2-3; D: TRBD2; V: TRBV5-4; length: 17; DNA: TGTGCCAGCAGCTCCCTGACTAGCGGGAAGTTTACAGATACGCAGTATTTT; CDR3: CASSSLTSGKFTDTQYF
size: NA; J: TRBJ1-2; D: TRBD1; V: TRBV10-3; length: 15; DNA: TGTGCCATCAGGGGGACCGGTACAGGGGGCGGTGGCTACACCTTC; CDR3: CAIRGTGTGGGGYTF
size: NA; J: TRBJ2-1; D: TRBD1; V: TRBV29-1; length: 16; DNA: TGCAGCGCGTTGGGGGTAACAGGGGGAGGCTACAATGAGCAGTTCTTC; CDR3: CSALGVTGGGYNEQFF
size: NA; J: TRBJ2-1; D: TRBD2; V: TRBV4-3; length: 15; DNA: TGCGCCAGCAGCCACCTAGCGGGAGGCAACAATGAGCAGTTCTTC; CDR3: CASSHLAGGNNEQFF
size: once; J: TRBJ2-7; D: NA; V: TRBV7-8; length: 15; DNA: TGTGCCAGCAGCTTAGACAGGTTTCGTGCCTACGAGCAGTACTTC; CDR3: CASSLDRFRAYEQYF
size: NA; J: TRBJ2-4; D: NA; V: TRBV3-1/TRBV3-2; length: 16; DNA: TGTGCCAGCAGCCAAGGACTGTTTGTAGCCAAAAACATTCAGTACTTC; CDR3: CASSQGLFVAKNIQYF
size: NA; J: TRBJ2-1; D: NA; V: TRBV7-3; length: 14; DNA: TGTGCCAGCAGTACCGGGACCCCACACAATGAGCAGTTCTTC; CDR3: CASSTGTPHNEQFF
size: NA; J: TRBJ1-1; D: TRBD1; V: TRBV19; length: 17; DNA: TGTGCCAGTATCCCCAGACAGGGGGCAAGATTGGACACTGAAGCTTTCTTT; CDR3: CASIPRQGARLDTEAFF
size: NA; J: TRBJ2-1; D: NA; V: TRBV5-1; length: 15; DNA: TGCGCCAGCAGCCCGGACCCCGGGGTTTACAATGAGCAGTTCTTC; CDR3: CASSPDPGVYNEQFF
size: NA; J: TRBJ2-3; D: NA; V: TRBV9; length: 13; DNA: TGTGCCAGCAGCGTAGGACCATCAGATACGCAGTATTTT; CDR3: CASSVGPSDTQYF
size: NA; J: TRBJ2-3; D: TRBD2; V: TRBV7-2; length: 16; DNA: TGTGCCAACCCCGACGTGTGGGCGGGAGGCACAGATACGCAGTATTTT; CDR3: CANPDVWAGGTDTQYF
size: NA; J: TRBJ1-5; D: TRBD1; V: TRBV10-3; length: 15; DNA: TGTGCCATCAGCGACCCGACAGGGGCGGATCAGCCCCAGCATTTT; CDR3: CAISDPTGADQPQHF
size: NA; J: TRBJ2-7; D: NA; V: TRBV30; length: 11; DNA: TGTGCCTCCACCGGGGGCTACGAGCAGTACTTC; CDR3: CASTGGYEQYF
size: NA; J: TRBJ2-1; D: NA; V: TRBV24-1; length: 16; DNA: TGTGCCACCAGTGCTGTAACGGAAAGCTCCTACAATGAGCAGTTCTTC; CDR3: CATSAVTESSYNEQFF
size: NA; J: TRBJ2-7; D: TRBD1; V: TRBV29-1; length: 14; DNA: TGCAGCGTTGGTCTGACGGACAGGGGCCCGCCGCAGTACTTC; CDR3: CSVGLTDRGPPQYF
size: NA; J: TRBJ1-1; D: NA; V: TRBV2; length: 13; DNA: TGTGCCAGTCCCCTCGATGGCAAAAGGGATGCTTTCTTT; CDR3: CASPLDGKRDAFF
size: NA; J: TRBJ2-5; D: NA; V: TRBV9; length: 15; DNA: TGTGCCAGCAGCGTAGACCCCCTGAACAAAGAGACCCAGTACTTC; CDR3: CASSVDPLNKETQYF
size: NA; J: TRBJ2-7; D: NA; V: TRBV28; length: 12; DNA: TGTGCCAGCAGTGAGGGACTCTACGAGCAGTACTTC; CDR3: CASSEGLYEQYF
size: NA; J: TRBJ1-2; D: NA; V: TRBV27; length: 14; DNA: TGTGCCAGCAGTTTAACCAGGGGCCTTGGAAGCTACACCTTC; CDR3: CASSLTRGLGSYTF
size: NA; J: TRBJ2-7; D: TRBD2; V: TRBV14; length: 17; DNA: TGTGCCAGCAGCCAAAGAACACAAGCGGGACCTCCCTACGAGCAGTACTTC; CDR3: CASSQRTQAGPPYEQYF
size: NA; J: TRBJ1-6; D: TRBD1; V: TRBV19; length: 13; DNA: TGTGCCAGTAGTATTACCCAGGACAGGCCCCTCCACTTT; CDR3: CASSITQDRPLHF
size: NA; J: TRBJ2-7; D: NA; V: TRBV7-8; length: 14; DNA: TGTGCCAGCAGCTTAGGAGCAGTCTCCTACGAGCAGTACTTC; CDR3: CASSLGAVSYEQYF
size: NA; J: TRBJ1-2; D: TRBD1; V: TRBV6-6; length: 17; DNA: TGTGCCAGCAGTCGCGGGACAGGGGGCGCCATAAGATATGGCTACACCTTC; CDR3: CASSRGTGGAIRYGYTF
size: NA; J: TRBJ1-6; D: TRBD1; V: TRBV28; length: 16; DNA: TGTGCCAGCAGTTGGACAGGGAGCTCCTATAATTCACCCCTCCACTTT; CDR3: CASSWTGSSYNSPLHF
size: NA; J: TRBJ2-7; D: TRBD2; V: TRBV28; length: 16; DNA: TGTGCCAGCAGCCAACAGTGGGGGCGGGAGGTCTACGAGCAGTACTTC; CDR3: CASSQQWGREVYEQYF
size: NA; J: TRBJ2-7; D: NA; V: TRBV20-1; length: 10; DNA: TGCAGTGCTTACTTCTACGAGCAGTACTTC; CDR3: CSAYFYEQYF
size: NA; J: TRBJ1-4; D: TRBD1; V: TRBV15; length: 15; DNA: TGTGCCACCAGACCCGGACAGGGACACCATGAAAAACTGTTTTTT; CDR3: CATRPGQGHHEKLFF
size: NA; J: TRBJ1-2; D: NA; V: TRBV7-9; length: 13; DNA: TGTGCCAGCAGCTCCCGGGACCGGGAGGTTTACACCTTC; CDR3: CASSSRDREVYTF
size: NA; J: TRBJ2-1; D: TRBD2; V: TRBV28; length: 16; DNA: TGTGCCAGCAGTCAGGCAGGGGCTAGCGGGAGCGATGAGCAGTTCTTC; CDR3: CASSQAGASGSDEQFF
size: NA; J: TRBJ2-3; D: TRBD2; V: TRBV28; length: 17; DNA: TGTGCCAGCAGTTTCCCCTTAAAGCGGGACGCTTCAGATACGCAGTATTTT; CDR3: CASSFPLKRDASDTQYF
size: NA; J: TRBJ1-1; D: NA; V: TRBV11-2; length: 15; DNA: TGTGCCAGCAGCCCCATGATGAAAATGAACACTGAAGCTTTCTTT; CDR3: CASSPMMKMNTEAFF
size: once; J: TRBJ2-3; D: NA; V: TRBV4-1; length: 13; DNA: TGCGCCAGCAGTATGGCGGAAGCAGATACGCAGTATTTT; CDR3: CASSMAEADTQYF
size: NA; J: TRBJ1-1; D: TRBD1; V: TRBV27; length: 15; DNA: TGTGCCAGCAGTTCCCCAGGGGGCTGGGACACTGAAGCTTTCTTT; CDR3: CASSSPGGWDTEAFF
size: NA; J: TRBJ2-7; D: NA; V: TRBV24-1; length: 14; DNA: TGTGCCACCAGTTCCGGGACAAGTCGGGACGAGCAGTACTTC; CDR3: CATSSGTSRDEQYF
size: NA; J: TRBJ1-3; D: NA; V: TRBV7-8; length: 15; DNA: TGTGCCAGCAGCTTACGTGGGGGGGTAGGAAACACCATATATTTT; CDR3: CASSLRGGVGNTIYF
size: NA; J: TRBJ1-1; D: NA; V: TRBV27; length: 13; DNA: TGTGCCAGCAGTCCCCAAGGGGCTAGAATAGCTTTCTTT; CDR3: CASSPQGARIAFF
size: NA; J: TRBJ2-7; D: TRBD1; V: TRBV5-4; length: 15; DNA: TGTGCCAGCAGCCTTCCGGGACAGGCATCCTACGAGCAGTACTTC; CDR3: CASSLPGQASYEQYF
size: NA; J: TRBJ2-1; D: TRBD2; V: TRBV13; length: 14; DNA: TGTGCCAGCAGCTTAGGTAGCCCGGGGGGGGAGCAGTTCTTC; CDR3: CASSLGSPGGEQFF
size: NA; J: TRBJ1-3; D: NA; V: TRBV18; length: 14; DNA: TGTGCCAGCTCACCACCGATCAATGGAAACACCATATATTTT; CDR3: CASSPPINGNTIYF
size: few; J: TRBJ2-1; D: NA; V: TRBV24-1; length: 17; DNA: TGTGCCACCAGTGATAGGACTGTGGGGGGACCCTACAATGAGCAGTTCTTC; CDR3: CATSDRTVGGPYNEQFF
size: NA; J: TRBJ2-4; D: TRBD1; V: TRBV5-4; length: 16; DNA: TGTGCCAGCAGTTCCCAGGGGGCGCGAGCCAAAAACATTCAGTACTTC; CDR3: CASSSQGARAKNIQYF
size: NA; J: TRBJ2-1; D: TRBD2; V: TRBV5-1; length: 13; DNA: TGCGCCAGCAGCTTGGGACTAGCCAATGAGCAGTTCTTC; CDR3: CASSLGLANEQFF
size: once; J: TRBJ2-7; D: NA; V: TRBV3-1/TRBV3-2; length: 17; DNA: TGTGCCAGCAGCCAAAAACCCCGTTCGATCACTCCCTACGAGCAGTACTTC; CDR3: CASSQKPRSITPYEQYF